These 2 T cell receptor beta chains originate from one sample sequenced in a study of blood T cell repertoires in COVID-19. The protocol was immunoSEQ multiplex PCR, while the TCRdb copy is restricted to in-frame clones and leaves out a portion. This sample carries approximately 350,000 clones, approximately 86% of them seen once, and the ten largest clones take roughly 7.2%. Sequenced: peripheral blood. All receptors come from a woman aged 60-70 years with COVID-19, enrolled during active disease.

The rearrangement joins TRBV9 to TRBJ2-7; 10 bases map to TRBD2. The V segment lost 0 bases and the J segment 2 bases; nucleotides outside the gene matches: 5. The CDR3 spans 16 residues. Germline-derived CDR1 and CDR2 are SGDLS and YYNGEE. CDR3 bases: TGTGCCAGCAGCGTAGGGGGACTAGCGTTCGCCTACGAGCAGTACTTC. Its protein product is CASSVGGLAFAYEQYF. Full variable domain (rest looked up from reference TRBV9 and TRBJ2-7): DSGVTQTPKHLITATGQRVTLRCSPRSGDLSVYWYQQSLDQGLQFLIQYYNGEERAKGNILERFSAQQFPDLHSELNLSSLELGDSALYFCASSVGGLAFAYEQYFGPGTRLTVT.

CDR3 in amino acids: CASSPRGLDTQYF. The CDR3 region has the DNA TGTGCCAGCAGCCCCCGGGGGTTAGATACGCAGTATTTT. The chain couples TRBV7-3 to TRBJ2-3; D may be TRBD2 (6 bases). Trimming stripped 5 bases from V and 5 bases from J, with 11 bases between. The germline V gene has CDR1 SGHTA and CDR2 FQGTGA. CDR3 length equals 13 residues.